The TCR beta chain under discussion was sequenced for a study of shared clonotypes between healthy human individuals. In the source study's methods: Because ImmunoSEQ provided only junction sequences with no quality scores, the filtering differed. Clones were read by immunoSEQ multiplex PCR, and TCRdb kept only the in-frame ones, dropping some. V and J calls and clone size follow that table, whereas D and trimming were derived from the DNA. The sample records approximately 2,000,000 clones, 93% being singletons. Terminally differentiated effector memory CD45RA+ cells were excluded by CCR7 positive selection of CD45RO-negative cells. Trimming took 4 bases from V and 5 from J; bases not matched to a gene: 11. The CDR3 contains 16 residues. Germline loops: CDR1 SGHVT, CDR2 SQSDAQ.

The sequencing sample was made of naive CD8+ T cells from PBMCs. This chain uses TRBV7-4 with TRBJ2-1, with TRBD2 matching 7 bases. The TCR originated in a man between 18 and 29 years old in good health. Some clones in this sample may be carry-over from other donors' samples. This CDR3 reads CASSSAGTIINNEQFF. The DNA of the CDR3 is TGTGCCAGCAGCTCCGCCGGGACTATCATTAACAATGAGCAGTTCTTC.